Sequencing of this TCR beta chain was carried out in a study of cytomegalovirus exposure and HLA in healthy donors. Concerning this clone itself: Its antigen is as yet unknown.

Whole-study results and caveats: As a later analysis revealed, most CMV-associated TCR beta chains appeared HLA-restricted. Presence/absence results assume similar sequencing depth per donor, which may not hold.

PCR was performed using 60 Vbeta and 13 Jbeta primers. Measured with immunoSEQ multiplex PCR; TCRdb has only the in-frame clones, and not every one. Counted here are tens of thousands of clones, more than 65% occurring once; the ten biggest clones make up about 9.3%. CDR3 length: 13 amino acids. Germline-derived CDR1 and CDR2 are SGHNT and YENEEA. V lost 6 bases and J 4 bases, leaving 10 bases between the germline ends. Samples came from healthy bone marrow donors. The V call is TRBV11-3, the J call TRBJ1-3; weak D call: TRBD1 (6 bases). The receptor's source is a human donor in good health. The sample comprised PBMCs. The CDR3 here is CASRLRGGNTIYF. CDR3 nucleotides: TGTGCCAGCAGATTGAGGGGGGGAAACACCATATATTTT.